Listed here is a single T cell receptor (beta chain). These data come from a study of cytomegalovirus exposure and HLA in healthy donors. The study ran its PCR with 60 Vbeta and 13 Jbeta primers. The protocol was immunoSEQ multiplex PCR, while the TCRdb copy is restricted to in-frame clones and leaves out a portion. In the table there are roughly 150,000 clones, 83% of which are singletons. The CDR3 spans 14 residues. Germline CDR1 and CDR2: SGHAT and FQNNGV. Trimming removed 1 base from V and 7 bases from J, with 11 bases in between. The receptor's source is a man in his forties or fifties in good health and CMV-seropositive. The sample taken for sequencing was PBMCs. The J gene is TRBJ1-5, the V gene TRBV11-2, with a tentative D call TRBD1 (6 bases). The CDR3 DNA reads as TGTGCCAGCAGCTTAGTGGGGGCAGGGCAGCCCCAGCATTTT. It encodes CASSLVGAGQPQHF.